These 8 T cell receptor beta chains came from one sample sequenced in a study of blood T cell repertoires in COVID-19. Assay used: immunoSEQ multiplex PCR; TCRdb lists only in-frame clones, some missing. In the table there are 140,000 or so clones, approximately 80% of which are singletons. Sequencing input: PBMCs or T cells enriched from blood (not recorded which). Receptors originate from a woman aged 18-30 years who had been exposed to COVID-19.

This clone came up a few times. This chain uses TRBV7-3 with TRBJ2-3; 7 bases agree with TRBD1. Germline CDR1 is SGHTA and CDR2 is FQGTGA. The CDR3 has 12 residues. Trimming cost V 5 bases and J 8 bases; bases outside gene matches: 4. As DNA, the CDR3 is TGTGCCAGCAGCCCCTCAGGGGGTACGCAGTATTTT. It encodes CASSPSGGTQYF.

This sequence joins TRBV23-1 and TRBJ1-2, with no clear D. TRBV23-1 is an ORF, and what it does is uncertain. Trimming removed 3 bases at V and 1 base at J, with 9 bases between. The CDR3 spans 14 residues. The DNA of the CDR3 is TGCGCCAGCAGTCATGACACAGATAACTATGGCTACACCTTC. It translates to CASSHDTDNYGYTF.

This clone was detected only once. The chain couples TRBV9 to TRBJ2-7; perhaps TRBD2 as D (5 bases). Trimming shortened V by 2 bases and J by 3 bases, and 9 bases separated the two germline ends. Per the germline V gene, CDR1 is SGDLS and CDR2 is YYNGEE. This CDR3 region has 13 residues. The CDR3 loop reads CASSVGRDYEQYF. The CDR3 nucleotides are TGTGCCAGCAGCGTGGGCCGGGACTACGAGCAGTACTTC.

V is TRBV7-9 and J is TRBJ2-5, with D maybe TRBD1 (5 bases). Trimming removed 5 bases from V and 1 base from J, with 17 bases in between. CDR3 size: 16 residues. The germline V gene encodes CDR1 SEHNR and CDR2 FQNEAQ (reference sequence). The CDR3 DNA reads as TGTGCCAGCAGCCCCGCAGGGCCCGCGTTCCAAGAGACCCAGTACTTC. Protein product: CASSPAGPAFQETQYF.

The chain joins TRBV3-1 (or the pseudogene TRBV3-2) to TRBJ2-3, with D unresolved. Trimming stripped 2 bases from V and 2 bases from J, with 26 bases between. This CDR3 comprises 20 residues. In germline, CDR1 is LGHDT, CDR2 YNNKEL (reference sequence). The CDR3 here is CASSQWHGSSTTGNTDTQYF. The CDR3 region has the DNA TGTGCCAGCAGCCAATGGCATGGTTCGAGCACGACTGGCAACACAGATACGCAGTATTTT.

The CDR3, as DNA: TGTGCCAGCAGCCAGTTACCCGACAAACTCCGCGGGTATGAAAAACTGTTTTTT. Encoded protein: CASSQLPDKLRGYEKLFF. V usage is TRBV4-2 and J usage is TRBJ1-4, with D unresolved. With 3 bases removed from V and 6 bases from J, the gap between germline ends came to 23 bases. CDR1 and CDR2 (germline): LGHNA, YNFKEQ. The CDR3 extends over 18 amino acids.

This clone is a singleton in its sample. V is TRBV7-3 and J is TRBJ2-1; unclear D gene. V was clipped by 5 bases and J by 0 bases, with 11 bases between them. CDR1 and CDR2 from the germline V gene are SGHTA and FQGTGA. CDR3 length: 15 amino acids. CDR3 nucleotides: TGTGCCAGCAGCCGTTCTACTGGCTCCTACAATGAGCAGTTCTTC. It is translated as CASSRSTGSYNEQFF.

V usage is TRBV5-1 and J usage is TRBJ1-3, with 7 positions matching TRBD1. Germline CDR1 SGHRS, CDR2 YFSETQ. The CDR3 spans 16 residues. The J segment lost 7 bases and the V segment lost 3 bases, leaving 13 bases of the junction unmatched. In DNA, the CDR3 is TGCGCCAGCAGCTGGGGACAGTCGTCGATTCGGAACACCATATATTTT. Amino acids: CASSWGQSSIRNTIYF.